The T cell receptor (beta chain) under discussion was sequenced for a study of T cell changes during pregnancy in multiple sclerosis. V lost 0 bases to trimming and J lost 4 bases, with 13 bases between them. The CDR3 has 15 amino acids. Per germline, CDR1 SGHNT and CDR2 YYREEE (reference sequence). The repertoire was sequenced with immunoSEQ multiplex PCR; TCRdb's copy has only in-frame clones and lacks some. Of about 120,000 clones in the sample, roughly 92% were seen once. The sequence came from a female donor with multiple sclerosis, enrolled in a pregnancy study. Sequenced here: peripheral blood, sampled in the third trimester of pregnancy. This chain uses TRBV5-4 with TRBJ1-2; D unresolved. The CDR3 nucleotides are TGTGCCAGCAGCTTGGGTCGGGAATCGGCCTATGGCTACACCTTC. Amino acids: CASSLGRESAYGYTF.